Each of the 13 T cell receptor beta chains below was sequenced from the same sample in a study of post-analysis software for immune sequencing data. Findings of the study overall: In patients, five or six TRBV segments were more frequent than in controls, with TRBV5-6, TRBV5-1 and TRBV20-1 among them.

Antigens of these TCRs are unknown. Unique molecular identifiers had been added to the TCR beta cDNA libraries. TCRdb called the PCR reads again in MiXCR, with one record for every CDR3 protein. The sample consists of 250,000 to 300,000 distinct CDR3 sequences, 36% of them appearing once. Sequencing was performed on blood. These receptors were taken from a girl between 10 and 17 years old with multiple sclerosis.

This clonotype was recorded many times. The V and J genes are TRBV29-1 and TRBJ2-2; D unresolved. Trimming left V 7 bases short and J 1 base short, with 10 bases between. Germline V CDR1 and CDR2: SQVTM, ANQGSEA. The CDR3 has 13 residues. This CDR3 reads CSGQVENTGELFF. DNA for the CDR3: TGCAGCGGTCAAGTCGAGAACACCGGGGAGCTGTTTTTT.

In this sample, this clonotype turned up once. Possible read error: a much larger clone is one base away. This sequence joins TRBV7-9 and TRBJ2-5, with D possibly TRBD2 on 6 matching bases. This CDR3 spans 16 amino acids. V was shortened by 1 base and J by 12 bases, with 24 bases between the two germline ends. Per the germline V gene, CDR1 is SEHNR and CDR2 is FQNEAQ (reference sequence). The CDR3 DNA is TGTGCCAGCAGCTTAGAGGAGGGTTGGGCGACGAATGAGAAGTACTTC. It encodes CASSLEEGWATNEKYF.

This clonotype was counted once. This may come from a read error, since a much larger clone is one base off. This rearrangement joins TRBV7-2 to TRBJ2-7; possibly TRBD2 for D (6 bases). V was shortened by 4 bases and J by 11 bases, with 24 bases between the two germline ends. The germline V gene encodes CDR1 SGHTA and CDR2 FQGNSA. CDR3 size: 15 residues. The CDR3 sequence: CASSSGTAGKNIEYF. The DNA for the CDR3 is TGTGCCAGCAGCTCGGGAACAGCGGGCAAAAACATTGAGTACTTC.

This clonotype was recorded many times. The CDR3 sequence: CASSHPSGPSTDTQYF. The CDR3 DNA sequence: TGCGCCAGCAGTCACCCCAGCGGGCCTAGCACAGATACGCAGTATTTT. The chain is built from TRBV10-2 and TRBJ2-3; a weak D match, TRBD2 (6 bases). Germline V gene sequence: CDR1 WSHSY, CDR2 SAAADI. There are 16 residues in the CDR3. V dropped 5 bases and J dropped 0 bases, with 15 bases sitting between them.

In its sample, this clonotype was seen many times. V usage is TRBV24-1 and J usage is TRBJ2-1, with 7 bases lining up with TRBD1. This CDR3 has 17 amino acids. From germline, CDR1 is KGHDR and CDR2 SFDVKD. V lost 3 bases and J lost 8; bases outside the gene matches: 15. The CDR3 nucleotides read TGTGCCACCAGTGATCCCCCCCGGACAGGTCCCTGGGATGAGCAGTTCTTC. It codes for CATSDPPRTGPWDEQFF.

This rearrangement joins TRBV5-6 to TRBJ1-1; D is perhaps TRBD1 (6 bases). CDR3 length: 18 amino acids. Trimming left V 2 bases short and J 4 bases short, with 24 bases between. Germline CDR1 reads SGHDT; CDR2 reads YYEEEE. CDR3 protein: CASSFGGSAGAHGTEAFF. The CDR3 DNA reads TGTGCCAGCAGCTTCGGCGGGTCGGCAGGGGCTCACGGCACTGAAGCTTTCTTT.

Concerning this clonotype: Just one base apart from a much larger clone, this may be a read error. The gene calls are TRBV3-1 and TRBJ1-5; D perhaps matches TRBD1 (5 bases). Germline V CDR1 and CDR2: LGHDT, YNNKEL (reference sequence). This CDR3 comprises 13 residues. The CDR3 region is CASSQVSGKPRHF. The CDR3 DNA sequence: TGTGCCAGCAGCCAAGTATCAGGGAAGCCCCGGCATTTT.

This clonotype was picked up many times. The chain joins TRBV5-5 to TRBJ1-1, with D uncertain. The V gene lost 0 bases and the J gene lost 11 bases, with 14 bases spanning the gap. The CDR3 length is 13 residues. Germline V gene lookup returns CDR1 SGHKS and CDR2 YYEKEE (reference sequence). The CDR3 DNA follows: TGTGCCAGCAGCTTGGGTTCCCGCACGGGGGCTTTCTTT. Translating it yields CASSLGSRTGAFF.

Many counts were recorded for this clonotype. This rearrangement joins TRBV5-1 to TRBJ1-1; D gene uncertain. The CDR3 runs 15 residues. CDR1 is SGHRS, CDR2 YFSETQ, per germline. The germline V and J ends were trimmed by 0 bases and 0 bases, with 9 bases remaining between them. As DNA, the CDR3 is TGCGCCAGCAGCTTGGCGTCACCAATGAACACTGAAGCTTTCTTT. Protein product: CASSLASPMNTEAFF.

V is TRBV9 and J is TRBJ2-7, with 7 nucleotides matching TRBD2. The V and J ends lost 0 bases and 5 bases, in that order; junction bases with no gene match: 2. The CDR3 is 13 residues long. Germline V gene sequence: CDR1 SGDLS, CDR2 YYNGEE. The CDR3 loop reads CASSVARGDEQYF. The DNA for the CDR3 is TGTGCCAGCAGCGTAGCTCGGGGGGACGAGCAGTACTTC.

This chain connects TRBV6-2 or TRBV6-3 to TRBJ2-1, with D perhaps given as TRBD1 or TRBD2 (5 bases each). The CDR3 spans 15 residues. Germline values: CDR1 MNHEY, CDR2 SVGEGT. Trimming cost V 3 bases and J 10 bases, with 19 bases left between them. The chain's CDR3 is CASSYEGPRSEEQFF. CDR3 nucleotides: TGTGCCAGCAGTTATGAGGGACCCCGAAGTGAAGAGCAGTTCTTC.

The chain joins TRBV4-2 to TRBJ1-5; no definite D call. Trimming stripped 0 bases from V and 6 bases from J, with 15 bases between. The CDR3 is 16 residues long. From germline, CDR1 is LGHNA and CDR2 YNFKEQ. CDR3 region: CASSQDQAAFGQPQHF. CDR3 sequence (DNA): TGTGCCAGCAGCCAAGATCAGGCAGCTTTTGGTCAGCCCCAGCATTTT.

There are many counts of this clonotype. V is TRBV7-2 and J is TRBJ2-5; 7 positions agree with TRBD1. The length of the CDR3 is 15 residues. Germline CDR1 SGHTA, CDR2 FQGNSA. V lost 1 base, J lost 5 bases, and 7 bases stayed unmatched. CDR3 region: CASSLEGRGMETQYF. For the CDR3, the DNA is TGTGCCAGCAGCTTAGAGGGCAGGGGGATGGAGACCCAGTACTTC.